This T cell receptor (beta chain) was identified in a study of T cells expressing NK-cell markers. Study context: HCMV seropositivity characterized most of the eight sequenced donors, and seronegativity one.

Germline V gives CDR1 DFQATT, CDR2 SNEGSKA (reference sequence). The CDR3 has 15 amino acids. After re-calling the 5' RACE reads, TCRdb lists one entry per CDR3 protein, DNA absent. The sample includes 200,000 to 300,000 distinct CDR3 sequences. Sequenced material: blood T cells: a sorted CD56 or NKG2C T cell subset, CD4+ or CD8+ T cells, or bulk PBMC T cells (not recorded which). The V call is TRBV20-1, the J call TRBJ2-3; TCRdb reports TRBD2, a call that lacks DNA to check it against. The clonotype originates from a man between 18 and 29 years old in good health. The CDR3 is CSASSRLAGGGTQYF.